This T cell receptor beta chain derives from a study of human T cells and chemical hapten exposure. Background on the study: Sensitizing treatment utilized 2% DPC over a 2 cm by 2 cm portion of upper inner arm skin. Study conclusions and caveats: Versus controls, expanded TCRs had significantly more large CDR3 similarity clusters.

Time point indicated: patch test 3, about 24 weeks after DPC sensitization. Treatment given: therapeutic diphenylcyclopropenone sensitization with weekly scalp DPC. CDR3 length: 14 amino acids. The V and J ends lost 2 bases and 6 bases, in that order; junction bases with no gene match: 6. The germline V gene encodes CDR1 MNHEY and CDR2 SVGAGI. Worth noting for this clonotype: Its antigen is still unknown.

TCRdb re-analysed the RACE reads in MiXCR, keeping a single row per CDR3 protein. Altogether about 97,000 distinct CDR3 sequences are present, roughly 27% being singletons, with the ten largest covering about 9.3%. The TCR sequence derives from a man aged 35-49 years with alopecia areata. Some clones in this sample may be carry-over from other donors' samples. J is TRBJ2-7 and V is TRBV6-5; TRBD1 matches at 8 bases. This specimen was whole blood, taken in connection with sensitization to the hapten diphenylcyclopropenone (DPC). CDR3 DNA sequence: TGTGCCAGCAGTTACGGGACAGGATATCGCGAGCAGTACTTC. This gives the protein CASSYGTGYREQYF.